This T cell receptor beta chain was recovered during a study of monozygotic twins with inflammatory bowel disease. The CDR3 is 12 residues long. Germline V CDR1 and CDR2: MDHEN, SYDVKM. TCRdb reprocessed the 5' RACE reads, keeping one entry per CDR3 protein, no DNA. There are about 160,000 distinct CDR3 sequences in the sample, with 2.5% to 3% held by the top ten. Sequencing used blood. The gene calls are TRBV28 and TRBJ2-7. This clonotype originated in a human donor with ulcerative colitis or Crohn's disease, or a healthy co-twin of an affected twin (not recorded which). The CDR3 spells CASSWSSYEQYF.